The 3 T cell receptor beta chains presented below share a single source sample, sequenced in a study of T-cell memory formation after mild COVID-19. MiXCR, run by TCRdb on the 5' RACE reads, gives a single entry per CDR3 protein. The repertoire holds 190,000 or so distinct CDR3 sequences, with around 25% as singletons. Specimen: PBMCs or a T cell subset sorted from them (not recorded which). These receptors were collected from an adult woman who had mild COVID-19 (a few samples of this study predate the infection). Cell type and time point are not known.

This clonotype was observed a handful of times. The CDR3 nucleotides read TGTGCCACCAGCATCGGTGTAGGACTAGCGGGAAACAATGAGCAGTTCTTC. Protein product: CATSIGVGLAGNNEQFF. The chain is built from TRBV15 and TRBJ2-1; TRBD2 matches 12 bases. Germline trimming cut 4 bases from V and 5 bases from J; bases unmatched to any gene: 9. The CDR3 covers 17 residues. Germline CDR1 is LNHNV and CDR2 is YYDKDF (reference sequence). Combining the CDR3 with reference TRBV15 and TRBJ2-1 gives the whole variable domain DAMVIQNPRYQVTQFGKPVTLSCSQTLNHNVMYWYQQKSSQAPKLLFHYYDKDFNNEADTPDNFQSRRPNTSFCFLDIRSPGLGDTAMYLCATSIGVGLAGNNEQFFGPGTRLTVL.

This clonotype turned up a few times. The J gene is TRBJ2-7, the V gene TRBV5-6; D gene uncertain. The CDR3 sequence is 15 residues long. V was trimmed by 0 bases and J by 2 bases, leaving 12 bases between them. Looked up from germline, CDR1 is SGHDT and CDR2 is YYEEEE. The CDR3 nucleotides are TGTGCCAGCAGCTTGGCCTTCAGGAATACCTACGAGCAGTACTTC. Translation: CASSLAFRNTYEQYF. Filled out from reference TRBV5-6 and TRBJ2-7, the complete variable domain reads DAGVTQSPTHLIKTRGQQVTLRCSPKSGHDTVSWYQQALGQGPQFIFQYYEEEERQRGNFPDRFSGHQFPNYSSELNVNALLLGDSALYLCASSLAFRNTYEQYFGPGTRLTVT.

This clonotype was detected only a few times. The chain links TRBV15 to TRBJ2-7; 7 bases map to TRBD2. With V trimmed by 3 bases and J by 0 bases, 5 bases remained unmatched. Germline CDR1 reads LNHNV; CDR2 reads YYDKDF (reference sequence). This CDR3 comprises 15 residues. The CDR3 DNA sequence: TGTGCCACCAGCAGTCGGGGGGTCAGCTCCTACGAGCAGTACTTC. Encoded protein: CATSSRGVSSYEQYF.